This T cell receptor (beta chain) was sequenced in a study of cytomegalovirus exposure and HLA in healthy donors. The wider study: HLA-typed donors were the source of some 85 million unique TCRs, which an early data release held.

This clone was recorded only once. Its antigen remains unknown. The study's findings and limits: The study dropped some indistinguishable V segments, TRBV6-2 and TRBV6-3 among them. According to the study, roughly 160 TCR beta chains were cytomegalovirus-associated. The only immune exposure information that was available was CMV serostatus.

Looked up from germline, CDR1 is MGHRA and CDR2 is YSYEKL. The CDR3 spans 15 residues. The V end was cut by 1 base, the J end by 1 base, with 8 bases between. With 60 Vbeta and 13 Jbeta primers, the PCR was carried out. The table came from immunoSEQ multiplex PCR; TCRdb's copy has only in-frame clones and leaves some out. Among some 220,000 clones listed, just under 80% were seen once. The chain carries TRBV4-1 and TRBJ1-5; no definite D call. The sample comprised PBMCs. This TCR was recovered from a boy aged 5 to 17 in good health and CMV-seronegative. CDR3 residues: CASSQASRSNQPQHF. The CDR3 DNA sequence: TGCGCCAGCAGCCAAGCTTCCAGGAGCAATCAGCCCCAGCATTTT.